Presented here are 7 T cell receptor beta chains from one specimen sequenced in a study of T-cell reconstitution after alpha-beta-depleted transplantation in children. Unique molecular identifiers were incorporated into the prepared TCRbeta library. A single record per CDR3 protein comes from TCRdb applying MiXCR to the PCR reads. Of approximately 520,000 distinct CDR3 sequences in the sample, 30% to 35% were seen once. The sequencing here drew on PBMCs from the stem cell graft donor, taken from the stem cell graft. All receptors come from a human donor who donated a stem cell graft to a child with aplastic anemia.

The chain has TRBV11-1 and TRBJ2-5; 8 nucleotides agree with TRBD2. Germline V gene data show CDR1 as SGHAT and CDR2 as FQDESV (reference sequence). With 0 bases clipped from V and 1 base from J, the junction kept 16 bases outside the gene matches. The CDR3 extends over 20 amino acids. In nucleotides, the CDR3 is TGTGCCAGCAGCTTAGCAGGGTGGGCTAGCGGGCCTGCTCCCCAAGAGACCCAGTACTTC. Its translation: CASSLAGWASGPAPQETQYF.

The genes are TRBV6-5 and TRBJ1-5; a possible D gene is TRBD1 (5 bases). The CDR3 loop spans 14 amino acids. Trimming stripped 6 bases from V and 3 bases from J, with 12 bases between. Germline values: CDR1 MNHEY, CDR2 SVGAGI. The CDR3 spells CASRPQGYNQPQHF. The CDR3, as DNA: TGTGCCAGCAGGCCCCAGGGATACAATCAGCCCCAGCATTTT.

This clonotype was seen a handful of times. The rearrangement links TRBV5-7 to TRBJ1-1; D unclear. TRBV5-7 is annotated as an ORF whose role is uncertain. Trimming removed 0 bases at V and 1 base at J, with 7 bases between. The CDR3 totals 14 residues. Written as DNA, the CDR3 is TGTGCCAGCAGCTTGGGGCATCCGAACACTGAAGCTTTCTTT. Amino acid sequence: CASSLGHPNTEAFF.

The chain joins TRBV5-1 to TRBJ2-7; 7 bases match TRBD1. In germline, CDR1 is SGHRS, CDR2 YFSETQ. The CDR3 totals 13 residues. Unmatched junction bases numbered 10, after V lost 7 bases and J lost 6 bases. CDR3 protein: CASSPTGRGEQYV. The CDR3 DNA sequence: TGCGCCAGCTCGCCGACAGGGAGAGGCGAGCAGTACGTC.

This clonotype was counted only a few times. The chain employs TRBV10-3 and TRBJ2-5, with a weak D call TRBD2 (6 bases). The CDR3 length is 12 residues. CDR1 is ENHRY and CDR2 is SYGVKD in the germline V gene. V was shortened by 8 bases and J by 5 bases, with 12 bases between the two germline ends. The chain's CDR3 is CAIGTLGETQYF. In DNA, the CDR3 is TGTGCCATCGGGACTCTGGGGGAGACCCAGTACTTC.

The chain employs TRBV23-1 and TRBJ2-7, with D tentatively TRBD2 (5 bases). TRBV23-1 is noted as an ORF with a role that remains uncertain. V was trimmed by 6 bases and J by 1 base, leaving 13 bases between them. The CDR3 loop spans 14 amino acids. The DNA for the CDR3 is TGCGCCAGCAGCCTCGGACGGGAATCCTACGAGCAGTACGTC. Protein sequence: CASSLGRESYEQYV.

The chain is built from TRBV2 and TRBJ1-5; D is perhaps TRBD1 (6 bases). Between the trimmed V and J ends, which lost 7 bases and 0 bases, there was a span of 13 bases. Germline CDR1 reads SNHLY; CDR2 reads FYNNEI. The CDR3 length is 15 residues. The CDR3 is CASTSGEGSNQPQHF. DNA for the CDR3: TGTGCCAGCACTTCAGGGGAGGGTAGCAATCAGCCCCAGCATTTT.